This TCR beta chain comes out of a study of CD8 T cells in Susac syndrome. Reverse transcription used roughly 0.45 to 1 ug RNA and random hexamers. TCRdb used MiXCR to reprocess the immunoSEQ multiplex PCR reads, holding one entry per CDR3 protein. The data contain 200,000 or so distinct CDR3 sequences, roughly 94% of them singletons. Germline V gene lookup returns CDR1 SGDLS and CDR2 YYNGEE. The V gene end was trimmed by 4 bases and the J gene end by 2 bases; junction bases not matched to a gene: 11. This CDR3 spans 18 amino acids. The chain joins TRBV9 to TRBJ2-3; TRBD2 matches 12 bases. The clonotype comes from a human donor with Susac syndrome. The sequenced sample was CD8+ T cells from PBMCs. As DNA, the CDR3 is TGTGCCAGCAGCACTAGCGGGGGGACATCTTATTCCACAGATACGCAGTATTTT. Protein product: CASSTSGGTSYSTDTQYF. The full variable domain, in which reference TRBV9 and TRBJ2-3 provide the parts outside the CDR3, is DSGVTQTPKHLITATGQRVTLRCSPRSGDLSVYWYQQSLDQGLQFLIQYYNGEERAKGNILERFSAQQFPDLHSELNLSSLELGDSALYFCASSTSGGTSYSTDTQYFGPGTRLTVL.